This TCR beta chain was observed in a study of cytomegalovirus exposure and HLA in healthy donors. Findings of the study overall: A list of approximately 160 TCR beta chains associated with cytomegalovirus was given. Some segments of the V type, notably TRBV6-2 and TRBV6-3, were excluded as indistinguishable. Accurate prediction of HLA-A and HLA-B alleles (for most subjects) was reportedly achieved from TCR beta sequences.

CDR3 length: 13 residues. The germline gives CDR1 GTSNPN, CDR2 SVGIG (reference sequence). Trimming took 7 bases from V and 0 from J, leaving 11 bases between them. PCR used 60 Vbeta primers and 13 Jbeta primers. Some clones are missing from TCRdb's copy, which holds only in-frame ones; the method was immunoSEQ multiplex PCR. The sample lists approximately 170,000 clones, 65% to 85% occurring once. Note on this clone: What it recognizes is unknown. Within the sample, other DNA sequences also encode this same CDR3.

The chain links TRBV30 to TRBJ2-3; perhaps TRBD2 as D (5 bases). The clonotype comes from a woman in her thirties or forties in good health and CMV-seropositive. The sequenced sample was PBMCs. The CDR3 region has the DNA TGTGCCTACCAACTAGTTAGCACAGATACGCAGTATTTT. Translated: CAYQLVSTDTQYF.